This passage covers 7 T cell receptor beta chains from one sample sequenced in a study of blood T cell repertoires in COVID-19. Profiling relied on immunoSEQ multiplex PCR, and the TCRdb table lists in-frame clones only, not all of them. The data contain 350,000 to 400,000 clones, about 89% of them singletons. The sample consisted of PBMCs or T cells enriched from blood (not recorded which). Every receptor here comes from a middle-aged woman who had been exposed to COVID-19.

The DNA of the CDR3 is TGTGCCAGCAGTAGCTTCGGGACAGGGTGGCAAGAGACCCAGTACTTC. Protein sequence: CASSSFGTGWQETQYF. The chain employs TRBV2 and TRBJ2-5; 9 nucleotides agree with TRBD1. With 5 bases clipped from V and 2 bases from J, the junction kept 9 bases outside the gene matches. CDR1 and CDR2 (germline): SNHLY, FYNNEI. This CDR3 contains 16 residues.

In its sample, this clone was seen once. The chain combines TRBV19 with TRBJ1-5; 7 bases match TRBD1. Germline V CDR1 and CDR2: LNHDA, SQIVND (reference sequence). The CDR3 extends over 14 amino acids. Trimming took 7 bases from V and 4 from J; bases not matched to a gene: 7. CDR3 protein: CASKQRQGNQPQHF. The CDR3 DNA reads as TGTGCCAGTAAGCAGAGACAGGGAAATCAGCCCCAGCATTTT.

The chain links TRBV5-8 to TRBJ1-5, with 9 bases that match TRBD1. CDR1 and CDR2 (germline): SGHTS, YDEGEE. There are 15 residues in the CDR3. The trim removed 4 bases at V and 3 bases at J, leaving 5 bases unmatched. CDR3: CASSPTGGVNQPQHF. The CDR3 DNA sequence: TGTGCCAGCAGCCCGACAGGGGGAGTCAATCAGCCCCAGCATTTT. Full variable domain (remainder filled in from reference TRBV5-8 and TRBJ1-5): EAGVTQSPTHLIKTRGQQATLRCSPISGHTSVYWYQQALGLGLQFLLWYDEGEERNRGNFPPRFSGRQFPNYSSELNVNALELEDSALYLCASSPTGGVNQPQHFGDGTRLSIL.

This chain uses TRBV4-3 with TRBJ2-2; possibly TRBD2 for D (6 bases). In germline, CDR1 is LGHNA, CDR2 YSLEER. Trimming took 1 base from V and 0 from J, leaving 15 bases between them. The length of the CDR3 is 18 residues. In DNA, the CDR3 is TGCGCCAGCAGCCAAGCCCCTCGGGGCGGGACGAACACCGGGGAGCTGTTTTTT. Amino acids: CASSQAPRGGTNTGELFF.

The chain employs TRBV11-2 and TRBJ2-3, with D possibly TRBD2 on 6 matching bases. Germline CDR1 and CDR2: SGHAT and FQNNGV. The V and J ends lost 4 bases and 8 bases respectively, with 16 bases between them. This CDR3 is built from 14 residues. CDR3 nucleotide sequence: TGTGCCAGCAGCTGGGGCGGGGCCGAGAGTACGCAGTATTTT. This gives the protein CASSWGGAESTQYF. The complete variable domain, with remaining parts taken from reference TRBV11-2 and TRBJ2-3, reads EAGVAQSPRYKIIEKRQSVAFWCNPISGHATLYWYQQILGQGPKLLIQFQNNGVVDDSQLPKDRFSAERLKGVDSTLKIQPAKLEDSAVYLCASSWGGAESTQYFGPGTRLTVL.

This chain uses TRBV10-3 with TRBJ1-6, with a weak D call TRBD1 (5 bases). Trimming removed 0 bases from V and 6 bases from J, with 12 bases in between. Germline V gene lookup returns CDR1 ENHRY and CDR2 SYGVKD. The CDR3 is 16 amino acids. The CDR3 nucleotides read TGTGCCATCAGTGAGTCGCAGGCCGGGGGTAATTCACCCCTCCACTTT. Amino acids: CAISESQAGGNSPLHF.

The chain carries TRBV2 and TRBJ1-6; no clear D gene. The V end lost 3 bases, the J end lost 7 bases, and 10 bases lay between the germline ends. Germline assignment: CDR1 SNHLY and CDR2 FYNNEI. The CDR3 runs 14 residues. CDR3 amino acids: CASSDAGYNSPLHF. DNA of the CDR3: TGTGCCAGCAGTGATGCGGGTTACAATTCACCCCTCCACTTT. Full variable domain (remainder filled in from reference TRBV2 and TRBJ1-6): EPEVTQTPSHQVTQMGQEVILRCVPISNHLYFYWYRQILGQKVEFLVSFYNNEISEKSEIFDDQFSVERPDGSNFTLKIRSTKLEDSAMYFCASSDAGYNSPLHFGNGTRLTVT.